This T cell receptor (beta chain) was identified during a study of blood T cell repertoires in COVID-19. Measured with immunoSEQ multiplex PCR; TCRdb has only the in-frame clones, and not every one. The sample records 100,000 or so clones, approximately 81% being singletons. Germline CDR1 is LNHDA and CDR2 is SQIVND (reference sequence). The CDR3 length is 16 residues. V lost 5 bases and J lost 0, with 14 bases in between. The source of this sequence is a human donor in a cohort sampled during active COVID-19. The sample taken for sequencing was peripheral blood. V is TRBV19 and J is TRBJ1-5, with a weak D call TRBD1 (6 bases). The CDR3 coding sequence is TGTGCCAGTAGTCCAGGGGTGACAGTTAGCAATCAGCCCCAGCATTTT. Amino acids: CASSPGVTVSNQPQHF.